This paragraph covers one T cell receptor beta chain sequence. Its cognate antigen is unknown. Germline V gene lookup returns CDR1 MNHEY and CDR2 SVGAGI. V lost 4 bases to trimming and J lost 8 bases, with 15 bases between them. The CDR3 is made up of 14 amino acids. This entry belongs to a study of cytomegalovirus exposure and HLA in healthy donors. Findings of the study overall: In a later analysis, a missense DCLRE1C variant was linked to TCR beta V- and J-gene trimming. Later on, an analysis showed TCR association rates differing by HLA locus, with DRB1 the most and HLA-C the fewest. About 87% or about 30% of the time was how often most TCR beta V segments were productive, according to an earlier analysis. More clonal expansion characterized HLA-associated TCR beta chains than equally common others in a later analysis.

Use of 60 Vbeta and 13 Jbeta primers characterized the PCR. TCRdb keeps only in-frame clones here, not all; method: immunoSEQ multiplex PCR. The sample includes 150,000 to 180,000 clones, less than 80% of them seen just once. Specimen: PBMCs. This receptor was identified in a man aged 30 to 39 in good health and CMV-seronegative. This chain links TRBV6-5 with TRBJ2-1; D is perhaps TRBD2 (7 bases). The CDR3, as DNA: TGTGCCAGCAGTTCTGGGGGGGGGCTATATGAGCAGTTCTTC. It specifies CASSSGGGLYEQFF.